This T cell receptor (beta chain) was captured by sequencing in a study of T-cell reconstitution after alpha-beta-depleted transplantation in children (dated by TCRdb to the mid-2010s). Regarding the research as a whole: T-cell immune reconstitution after TCRalphabeta/CD19-depleted allogeneic hematopoietic cell transplantation in children was quantitatively tracked in the study by means of TCR repertoire profiling.

Trimming at the junction amounts to 2 bases on V and 6 bases on J, and the germline ends lie 15 bases apart. Measured from the cysteine to the phenylalanine, the CDR3 is 14 residues long. Only the CDR3 DNA stays, 42 bases, in frame from base 1. The germline V gene provides CDR1 SQVTM and CDR2 ANQGSEA. The paper as a whole reports these results and caveats: Apparently early alphabetaT-cell count recovery about two months after transplant reportedly relied on only several hundred rapidly expanded clones derived from non-depleted graft cells. In some patients, high TCRbeta diversity at day 60 was attributed to recipient T cells and intrathymic progenitors that had survived conditioning. The frequencies of hyperexpanded clones fell over the following months, and after one year, T-cell counts and TCRbeta diversity were mostly attributed to newly produced T cells.

There are many counts of this clonotype. Its antigen target is currently unknown. Within one base of it there is no much larger clone, and no base qualities were kept. Libraries were prepared through PCR. TCRdb lists the instrument as Illumina HiSeq 2500. To normalize quantification of the TCRbeta repertoire, the TCR libraries were built with molecular barcoding that relied on unique molecular identifiers. The raw public reads went through TCRdb reprocessing: fastp at Q25, MiXCR clone calling, in-frame beta chains kept. CDR3 protein sequences are deduplicated, and each keeps its most common genes and DNA. This sample has around 580,000 distinct CDR3 sequences in its table, and roughly 23% of those were observed once. 14% of the sample rests with the top ten. This specimen's treatment or condition label, interpreted: allogeneic hematopoietic cell transplantation with graft depleted of TCRalphabeta T cells and CD19 B cells. The children who served as transplant recipients had been given grafts of TCRalphabeta/CD19-depleted allogeneic hematopoietic cells.

This TCR was sampled from a boy in the first two years of life who had a stem cell transplant for acute myeloid leukemia, so the T cells may come from the graft donor. The chain is assembled from TRBV29-1 and TRBJ2-3; tentative D gene TRBD2, with 6 bases matching. This specimen consisted of PBMCs, mostly from graft donor cells, obtained 360 days after TCRalphabeta/CD19-depleted stem cell transplant. In nucleotide form, the sequence is TGCAGCGTTGAACGCTGGGACTCGGGGGATACGCAGTATTTT. Its coded protein is CSVERWDSGDTQYF.